The 16 T cell receptor beta chains below all came from one sample that was sequenced in a study of naive and memory T cell subsets. The beta constant-region primer was an equimolar mix of two oligonucleotides covering TRBC1 and TRBC2. Nested alpha and beta constant-region primers with the SP2 primer drove four PCR rounds on ligated cDNA. TCRdb analysed the UMI-ligation and nested PCR reads with MiXCR anew, one entry per CDR3 protein. The table lists just over 80,000 distinct CDR3 sequences, 9% of them singletons. Sequencing was done on a sample of naive CD8+ T cells from blood. The receptors were gathered from a human donor in good health.

This clonotype was recorded many times. The genes are TRBV4-1 and TRBJ2-1; D remains unclear. Germline values: CDR1 MGHRA, CDR2 YSYEKL. V shed 0 bases and J shed 0 bases, with 9 bases lying between them. The CDR3 is 16 residues long. CDR3 nucleotide sequence: TGCGCCAGCAGCCAAGATCTGGCGGCCTCCTACAATGAGCAGTTCTTC. Translation: CASSQDLAASYNEQFF.

This clonotype was seen only a few times. This chain connects TRBV15 to TRBJ2-5; 7 positions agree with TRBD2. Germline assignment: CDR1 LNHNV and CDR2 YYDKDF (reference sequence). The CDR3 is made up of 15 amino acids. After removal of 8 bases from V and 3 bases from J, the junction contained 12 bases not matched to a gene. The CDR3 region is CATGGGVGSEETQYF. CDR3 DNA sequence: TGTGCCACCGGGGGAGGGGTAGGATCGGAAGAGACCCAGTACTTC.

This clonotype was seen a handful of times. The CDR3 spells CASSRRLADMETQYF. In nucleotides, the CDR3 is TGTGCCAGCAGCCGGAGACTAGCGGACATGGAGACCCAGTACTTC. J is TRBJ2-5 and V is TRBV7-9; 9 bases are a match to TRBD2. The V gene end was trimmed by 5 bases and the J gene end by 5 bases; junction bases not matched to a gene: 9. Germline V lookup: CDR1 SEHNR, CDR2 FQNEAQ (reference sequence). CDR3 length equals 15 residues.

This clonotype was seen many times. J is TRBJ1-4 and V is TRBV7-9, with 11 bases identical to TRBD1. CDR3 size: 16 residues. Losses at the gene ends were 5 bases for V and 4 bases for J; bases not matched to a gene: 6. Germline loops: CDR1 SEHNR, CDR2 FQNEAQ (reference sequence). CDR3 residues: CASSHTDRGLNEKLFF. The CDR3 DNA reads as TGTGCCAGCAGCCACACGGACAGGGGGCTTAATGAAAAACTGTTTTTT. Using reference TRBV7-9 and TRBJ1-4 for the parts outside the CDR3, the full variable domain is DTGVSQNPRHKITKRGQNVTFRCDPISEHNRLYWYRQTLGQGPEFLTYFQNEAQLEKSRLLSDRFSAERPKGSFSTLEIQRTEQGDSAMYLCASSHTDRGLNEKLFFGSGTQLSVL.

The chain recombines TRBV29-1 with TRBJ2-1; D is perhaps TRBD2 (5 bases). Germline CDR1 and CDR2: SQVTM and ANQGSEA. The CDR3 sequence is 14 residues long. V was trimmed by 4 bases and J by 6 bases, leaving 16 bases between them. CDR3 DNA sequence: TGCAGCGTTGGACGGGATGGGCCTTCCAATGAGCAGTTCTTC. This sequence encodes CSVGRDGPSNEQFF.

In DNA form, the CDR3 reads TGTGCTAGTGGTCCTGGTGGGGCCCAGCCCCAGCATTTT. As protein: CASGPGGAQPQHF. This chain uses TRBV12-5 with TRBJ1-5, with D perhaps TRBD1 (5 bases). From germline, CDR1 is LGHNT and CDR2 FRNRAP. Trimming removed 5 bases from V and 7 bases from J, with 12 bases in between. The length of the CDR3 is 13 residues.

This clonotype was seen at least ten times. The V call is TRBV19, the J call TRBJ2-1; 8 bases agree with TRBD2. Germline-derived CDR1 and CDR2 are LNHDA and SQIVND (reference sequence). The length of the CDR3 is 14 residues. Trimming removed 5 bases from V and 9 bases from J; junction bases left unmatched: 9. The CDR3 coding sequence is TGTGCCAGTAGTTTAATAGCGGGAACAATTGAGCAGTTCTTC. The encoded protein is CASSLIAGTIEQFF.

This chain joins TRBV30 and TRBJ1-1; unclear D gene. The V gene lost 1 base and the J gene lost 4 bases, with 10 bases spanning the gap. Per the germline V gene, CDR1 is GTSNPN and CDR2 is SVGIG (reference sequence). This CDR3 has 13 residues. The CDR3 here is CAWSGGGTTEAFF. The CDR3 DNA reads TGTGCCTGGAGTGGAGGTGGCACCACTGAAGCTTTCTTT.

A few counts support this clonotype. The rearrangement uses TRBV9 and TRBJ2-3; D might be TRBD1 (6 bases). Trimming took off 0 bases at V and 2 bases at J, with 13 bases between the two ends. The CDR3 runs to 16 residues. Germline V gives CDR1 SGDLS, CDR2 YYNGEE. Here the CDR3 DNA reads TGTGCCAGCAGCGTAGAAGGTCGGGGACACACAGATACGCAGTATTTT. It specifies CASSVEGRGHTDTQYF. Variable domain in full (rest from reference TRBV9 and TRBJ2-3): DSGVTQTPKHLITATGQRVTLRCSPRSGDLSVYWYQQSLDQGLQFLIQYYNGEERAKGNILERFSAQQFPDLHSELNLSSLELGDSALYFCASSVEGRGHTDTQYFGPGTRLTVL.

This clonotype was counted at least ten times. In DNA form, the CDR3 reads TGTGCCAGCAGACCTCTACAGGGGGCTTCTGGAAACACCATATATTTT. Its protein is CASRPLQGASGNTIYF. The rearrangement joins TRBV12-3 or TRBV12-4 to TRBJ1-3; 9 bases match TRBD1. With V trimmed by 6 bases and J by 1 base, 7 bases remained unmatched. CDR3 size: 16 residues.

Many counts were recorded for this clonotype. V is TRBV11-1 and J is TRBJ2-1; tentatively, D is TRBD1 (6 bases). Per the germline V gene, CDR1 is SGHAT and CDR2 is FQDESV (reference sequence). The CDR3 has 18 amino acids. Trimming removed 8 bases from V and 4 bases from J, with 27 bases in between. DNA of the CDR3: TGTGCCAGCTCACAATCGACAGGTCCGCATGGGGTGTACAATGAGCAGTTCTTC. Translation: CASSQSTGPHGVYNEQFF.

J is TRBJ2-3 and V is TRBV4-3; 7 bases fit TRBD1. CDR1 and CDR2 (germline): LGHNA, YSLEER. J was trimmed by 2 bases and V by 4 bases; bases with no gene match: 9. CDR3 size: 16 residues. This CDR3 reads CASSPRGGQPTDTQYF. Here the CDR3 DNA reads TGCGCCAGCAGCCCCCGAGGGGGCCAGCCCACAGATACGCAGTATTTT.

This clonotype was picked up a small number of times. The DNA for the CDR3 is TGTGCCAGCAGCCCCGCCTGGGGGGCCGGGGAGCTGTTTTTT. Its translation is CASSPAWGAGELFF. This chain connects TRBV5-4 to TRBJ2-2; D is perhaps TRBD2 (6 bases). The CDR3 totals 14 residues. Trimming removed 4 bases from V and 6 bases from J, with 13 bases in between. Germline CDR1 and CDR2: SGHNT and YYREEE (reference sequence).

In its sample, this clonotype was seen many times. One junction end disagrees with the germline gene, perhaps due to a read error. V usage is TRBV20-1 and J usage is TRBJ2-1; TRBD2 matches at 10 bases. CDR3 length equals 15 residues. Germline CDR1 is DFQATT and CDR2 is SNEGSKA (reference sequence). In DNA, the CDR3 is TGCAGTGCCAGAGACCTAGCGGGAGTCACGGGTGAGCAGTTCTTC. Translated: CSARDLAGVTGEQFF.

This chain uses TRBV20-1 with TRBJ2-3; tentatively, D is TRBD1 or TRBD2 (6 bases each). Germline CDR1 reads DFQATT; CDR2 reads SNEGSKA (reference sequence). The V and J ends lost 6 bases and 6 bases respectively, with 19 bases between them. The CDR3 runs to 14 residues. CDR3 bases: TGCAGTGCCCCGGGGGCAGGGATGAGGGATACGCAGTATTTT. Protein sequence: CSAPGAGMRDTQYF.

The J gene is TRBJ1-5, the V gene TRBV30; D perhaps matches TRBD1 (5 bases). The CDR3 contains 16 residues. Trimming left V 2 bases short and J 0 bases short, with 14 bases between. CDR1 is GTSNPN and CDR2 is SVGIG in the germline V gene (reference sequence). As DNA, the CDR3 is TGTGCCTGGAGTCGGCGGTCCGGGGGTAGCAATCAGCCCCAGCATTTT. The encoded protein is CAWSRRSGGSNQPQHF.